A single sample gave rise to the 11 T cell receptor beta chains below, sequenced in a study of blood T cells in healthy people across ages. Sample-barcoded 5' priming and a J-beta primer mix drove a second PCR of roughly 6 to 12 cycles. MiXCR, run by TCRdb on the 5' RACE reads, gives a single entry per CDR3 protein. The top ten clones hold over 5.5% of a sample with about 1.4 million distinct CDR3 sequences, approximately 59% of them seen once. Specimen: blood. The receptor source for this set is a man aged 18 to 30 in good health.

This chain connects TRBV7-9 to TRBJ2-3; D may be TRBD2 (5 bases). The CDR3 is 17 residues long. The V end was cut by 4 bases, the J end by 4 bases, with 21 bases between. Germline lookup yields CDR1 SEHNR and CDR2 FQNEAQ (reference sequence). For the CDR3, the DNA is TGTGCCAGCAGCTCTACCTCTGAAGGACTTTCAGCAGATACGCAGTATTTT. Protein: CASSSTSEGLSADTQYF.

The chain uses TRBV29-1 and TRBJ1-1, with TRBD1 as a possible D gene (5 bases). CDR3 length: 12 residues. Germline values: CDR1 SQVTM, CDR2 ANQGSEA. V was cut by 6 bases and J by 5 bases, with 13 bases left in between. In DNA, the CDR3 is TGCAGCGTGACGGGACGGACTACTGAAGCTTTCTTT. Its translation: CSVTGRTTEAFF.

The chain has TRBV5-1 and TRBJ2-1; 7 bases align to TRBD1. CDR1 and CDR2 from the germline V gene are SGHRS and YFSETQ. The CDR3 is made up of 18 amino acids. V lost 5 bases to trimming and J lost 4 bases; unmatched junction nucleotides: 18. As DNA, the CDR3 is TGCGCCAGCAGAACCCCCCAAGCTTCCGGGACAGATTACAATGAGCAGTTCTTC. Translating gives CASRTPQASGTDYNEQFF.

The chain employs TRBV12-3 or TRBV12-4 and TRBJ2-5, with D uncertain. The CDR3 covers 13 residues. With 4 bases removed from V and 2 bases from J, the gap between germline ends came to 8 bases. The CDR3 DNA is TGTGCCAGCAGTTCCTCCGGACAAGAGACCCAGTACTTC. This translates into CASSSSGQETQYF.

This chain connects TRBV20-1 to TRBJ2-7; possibly TRBD2 for D (6 bases). Gene TRBJ2-1 matches the end of the DNA better, so the J call may be wrong. The germline V gene has CDR1 DFQATT and CDR2 SNEGSKA (reference sequence). The CDR3 is 12 residues long. CDR3 in DNA: TGCAGTGCCGGGTGGGGGGAGAATGAGCAGTTCTTC. Its translation is CSAGWGENEQFF.

The chain uses TRBV29-1 and TRBJ1-4; D possibly corresponds to TRBD1 (5 bases). V dropped 3 bases and J dropped 8 bases, with 16 bases sitting between them. The CDR3 runs to 14 residues. Germline V lookup: CDR1 SQVTM, CDR2 ANQGSEA. The CDR3 DNA is TGCAGCGTTGAGTATCCGGGGGGAAACGAAAAACTGTTTTTT. Residues: CSVEYPGGNEKLFF. The full variable domain, rest sourced from reference TRBV29-1 and TRBJ1-4, is SAVISQKPSRDICQRGTSLTIQCQVDSQVTMMFWYRQQPGQSLTLIATANQGSEATYESGFVIDKFPISRPNLTFSTLTVSNMSPEDSSIYLCSVEYPGGNEKLFFGSGTQLSVL.

The chain is built from TRBV6-5 and TRBJ2-3; 11 bases match TRBD2. CDR3 length: 18 amino acids. Germline values: CDR1 MNHEY, CDR2 SVGAGI. Trimming removed 2 bases from V and 0 bases from J; junction bases left unmatched: 7. The CDR3 bases are TGTGCCAGCAGTTACAACACCGGGACTAGCGGTAGCACAGATACGCAGTATTTT. Its protein product is CASSYNTGTSGSTDTQYF.

This chain connects TRBV6-5 to TRBJ2-3, with D tentatively TRBD2 (5 bases). CDR1 is MNHEY and CDR2 is SVGAGI in the germline V gene. The V gene lost 5 bases and the J gene lost 4 bases, with 13 bases spanning the gap. The CDR3 has 14 residues. CDR3 DNA: TGTGCCAGCAGTAAATACCGGGAAGCAGATACGCAGTATTTT. Residues: CASSKYREADTQYF.

This clonotype was seen a handful of times. DNA for the CDR3: TGTGCCAGCAGCCACCTGACTAGGGCGACTGAGCAGTTCTTC. Its protein product is CASSHLTRATEQFF. The V gene is TRBV4-2, the J gene TRBJ2-1, with a possible D match to TRBD2 (6 bases). Germline CDR1 and CDR2: LGHNA and YNFKEQ. V was pared by 3 bases and J by 9 bases, with 15 bases between. This CDR3 has 14 residues.

The rearrangement joins TRBV2 to TRBJ2-1; tentatively, D is TRBD2 (6 bases). CDR3 length: 13 residues. Germline loops: CDR1 SNHLY, CDR2 FYNNEI. V lost 6 bases and J lost 5, with 11 bases in between. As DNA, the CDR3 is TGTGCCAGCAGGGGACTCCATCACAATGAGCAGTTCTTC. This codes for CASRGLHHNEQFF.

The J gene is TRBJ1-1, the V gene TRBV29-1; D may be TRBD1 (5 bases). The germline V gene has CDR1 SQVTM and CDR2 ANQGSEA. The CDR3 runs 14 residues. Between the trimmed V and J ends, which lost 0 bases and 0 bases, there was a span of 8 bases. In DNA, the CDR3 is TGCAGCGTTGAAGATCGACAGATGAACACTGAAGCTTTCTTT. Its translation is CSVEDRQMNTEAFF.